The rows below give T cell receptor beta chains drawn from one sample of a study of glioma-infiltrating T cells after dendritic cell vaccination. Profiling relied on immunoSEQ multiplex PCR, and the TCRdb table lists in-frame clones only, not all of them. The data show 80,000 to 100,000 clones, around three quarters seen once. Sequenced material: blood, taken before dendritic cell vaccination. The receptors here all came from a human donor with glioblastoma. Both conserved end residues are part of each CDR3.

>TRBJ1-4|TRBV5-6|18
CASSSRDRGRGLAEKLFF
>TRBJ2-1|TRBV19|15
CASSIDAGTSGPKFF
>TRBJ2-1|TRBV10-2|16
CASSESELAPYNEQFF
>TRBJ1-2|TRBV6-1|11
CASSPNYGYTF
>TRBJ2-1|TRBV19|15
CASSIRREAYNEQFF
>TRBJ2-3|TRBV7-9|18
CASSLALLAGDYTDTQYF
>TRBJ1-1|TRBV29-1|13
CSVSRALNTEAFF
>TRBJ2-3|TRBV25-1|15
CASSDWDRPTDTQYF
>TRBJ2-1|TRBV19|15
CASSLRTSGSSEQFF
>TRBJ2-1|TRBV27|14
CASRDYPNSYEQFF
>TRBJ2-3|TRBV7-3|14
CASSLRASTDTQYF
>TRBJ1-1|TRBV11-2|15
CASSLDRGRNTEAFF
>TRBJ2-2|TRBV7-9|15
CASSLSDQNTGELFF
>TRBJ1-4|TRBV30|14
CAWSEAGGTEKLFF